The 19 T cell receptor beta chains given below trace back to one sample, sequenced in a study of T cell responses to AZD1222 COVID-19 vaccine. Sequencing used immunoSEQ multiplex PCR; TCRdb keeps in-frame clones, though not all of them. The sample yields 75,000 to 85,000 clones, around 87% seen once. The sequencing used peripheral blood, collected on day 0 of AZD1222 vaccination. Source of these receptors: an adult in good health.

The chain is built from TRBV28 and TRBJ2-1; 11 nucleotides align to TRBD1. The CDR3 runs to 16 residues. The V gene's germline CDR1 is MDHEN and CDR2 SYDVKM. After removal of 10 bases from V and 2 bases from J, the junction contained 10 bases not matched to a gene. CDR3 in DNA: TGTGCCACAGAAGCAGGGGGACAGGGGGCCTACAATGAGCAGTTCTTC. Its protein product is CATEAGGQGAYNEQFF.

This chain links TRBV7-2 with TRBJ2-7; TRBD2 is a possible D gene (5 bases). Germline V gene lookup returns CDR1 SGHTA and CDR2 FQGNSA. The CDR3 has 14 amino acids. V shed 2 bases and J shed 4 bases, with 12 bases lying between them. The CDR3, as DNA: TGTGCCAGCAGCTTATACGGTAGAGGGTACGAGCAGTACTTC. Its protein product is CASSLYGRGYEQYF.

The CDR3, as DNA: TGTGCCAGCAGCCAGGAAACGCCCGGAGCCCATTCACCCCTCCACTTT. Encoded protein: CASSQETPGAHSPLHF. The chain employs TRBV3-1 (or the pseudogene TRBV3-2) and TRBJ1-6; no reliable D call. The CDR3 covers 16 residues. Germline V gives CDR1 LGHDT, CDR2 YNNKEL (reference sequence). Trimming removed 3 bases from V and 8 bases from J, with 17 bases in between.

This chain's CDR3 is CASSEGGVGEQFF. CDR3 DNA sequence: TGTGCCAGCAGTGAGGGGGGAGTGGGGGAGCAGTTCTTC. The chain combines TRBV6-4 with TRBJ2-1, with D perhaps TRBD2 (6 bases). CDR1 and CDR2 (germline): MRHNA, SNTAGT. The V gene lost 3 bases and the J gene lost 10 bases, with 13 bases spanning the gap. CDR3 length: 13 amino acids.

As concerns this clone: The sample contains more than one DNA sequence encoding this CDR3. The V call is TRBV5-1, the J call TRBJ1-4; TRBD1 matches at 8 bases. Germline V lookup: CDR1 SGHRS, CDR2 YFSETQ. Trimming cost V 3 bases and J 5 bases; bases outside gene matches: 3. The CDR3 spans 14 residues. The CDR3 DNA follows: TGCGCCAGCAGCTCGGGACAGGCGAATGAAAAACTGTTTTTT. Protein: CASSSGQANEKLFF. Complete variable domain (other parts from reference TRBV5-1 and TRBJ1-4): KAGVTQTPRYLIKTRGQQVTLSCSPISGHRSVSWYQQTPGQGLQFLFEYFSETQRNKGNFPGRFSGRQFSNSRSEMNVSTLELGDSALYLCASSSGQANEKLFFGSGTQLSVL.

The V and J genes are TRBV11-1 and TRBJ1-6; D not certain. CDR3 length: 12 amino acids. Trimming took off 5 bases at V and 9 bases at J, with 8 bases between the two ends. Germline loops: CDR1 SGHAT, CDR2 FQDESV (reference sequence). The chain's CDR3 is CASSLASSPLHF. In nucleotides, the CDR3 is TGTGCCAGCAGCCTCGCGAGTTCACCCCTCCACTTT.

The rearrangement joins TRBV2 to TRBJ2-2; 7 nucleotides agree with TRBD1. V trimming: 4 bases; J trimming: 5 bases; junction bases outside the gene matches: 4. The CDR3 extends over 14 amino acids. Germline V gene data show CDR1 as SNHLY and CDR2 as FYNNEI. The CDR3 loop is CASSGYRGTGELFF. As DNA, the CDR3 is TGTGCCAGCAGTGGTTACAGGGGTACCGGGGAGCTGTTTTTT.

This chain joins TRBV6-5 and TRBJ1-4; 8 bases fit TRBD1. Germline CDR1 reads MNHEY; CDR2 reads SVGAGI. The CDR3 length is 14 residues. With 8 bases clipped from V and 6 bases from J, the junction kept 8 bases outside the gene matches. CDR3 coding DNA: TGTGCCAGCGGAACGACAGGGGATGATGAAAAACTGTTTTTT. Residues: CASGTTGDDEKLFF.

V and J are TRBV11-3 and TRBJ2-1; 10 bases are a match to TRBD2. Germline V lookup: CDR1 SGHNT, CDR2 YENEEA. V lost 3 bases, J lost 9 bases, and 11 bases stayed unmatched. The CDR3 runs 16 residues. The CDR3 region is CASSLGALAGKSEQFF. Written as DNA, the CDR3 is TGTGCCAGCAGCTTGGGGGCACTAGCGGGAAAAAGTGAGCAGTTCTTC.

This chain links TRBV7-9 with TRBJ1-1; the D is unclear. This CDR3 has 15 amino acids. V was pared by 0 bases and J by 1 base, with 9 bases between. Per the germline V gene, CDR1 is SEHNR and CDR2 is FQNEAQ (reference sequence). CDR3 loop: CASSLAEGRNTEAFF. Written as DNA, the CDR3 is TGTGCCAGCAGCTTAGCGGAAGGCAGGAACACTGAAGCTTTCTTT.

The V and J genes are TRBV2 and TRBJ2-1; D gene unclear. V lost 7 bases and J lost 4, with 14 bases in between. The germline gives CDR1 SNHLY, CDR2 FYNNEI. The CDR3 covers 14 residues. The CDR3 sequence: CASKAGWGYNEQFF. In DNA, the CDR3 is TGTGCCAGCAAAGCAGGTTGGGGATACAATGAGCAGTTCTTC.

The chain employs TRBV7-8 and TRBJ1-2, with D possibly TRBD1 on 6 matching bases. The germline V and J ends were trimmed by 5 bases and 6 bases, with 16 bases remaining between them. The CDR3 contains 14 residues. CDR1 and CDR2 (germline): SGHVS, FQNEAQ. CDR3 in amino acids: CASSAREGENGYTF. CDR3 nucleotide sequence: TGTGCCAGCAGCGCCCGTGAGGGGGAAAATGGCTACACCTTC. Full variable domain (outside the CDR3, taken from reference TRBV7-8 and TRBJ1-2): GAGVSQSPRYKVAKRGQDVALRCDPISGHVSLFWYQQALGQGPEFLTYFQNEAQLDKSGLPSDRFFAERPEGSVSTLKIQRTQQEDSAVYLCASSAREGENGYTFGSGTRLTVV.

The V gene is TRBV5-1, the J gene TRBJ2-5; 12 bases align to TRBD1. The ends lost 3 bases at V and 4 bases at J; junction bases unmatched: 7. CDR1 and CDR2 from the germline V gene are SGHRS and YFSETQ. The CDR3 sequence is 16 residues long. The CDR3 bases are TGCGCCAGCAGCTCTTCCGGGACAGGGGGCATAGAGACCCAGTACTTC. Residues: CASSSSGTGGIETQYF.

This clone showed up just a few times. The V call is TRBV20-1, the J call TRBJ2-7; TRBD2 matches at 8 bases. The CDR3 spans 14 residues. V was pared by 3 bases and J by 0 bases, with 4 bases of the junction left unmatched. Per germline, CDR1 DFQATT and CDR2 SNEGSKA (reference sequence). CDR3 residues: CSASRAGVSYEQYF. CDR3 coding DNA: TGCAGTGCTAGTCGAGCGGGAGTCTCCTACGAGCAGTACTTC.

Comments on this clone: Mismatch with germline at one junction end may stem from a read error. The chain links TRBV6-5 to TRBJ1-3; D unclear. This CDR3 is built from 13 residues. Germline lookup yields CDR1 MNHEY and CDR2 SVGAGI. The CDR3 protein is CASSYSIFGSPSF. The CDR3 DNA reads as TGTGCCAGCAGTTACTCGATTTTCGGGTCCCCCAGTTTT.

This chain connects TRBV19 to TRBJ2-7; D gene ambiguous. Trimming took 5 bases from V and 0 from J, leaving 17 bases between them. Germline CDR1 LNHDA, CDR2 SQIVND (reference sequence). The CDR3 is made up of 16 amino acids. CDR3 sequence reads: CASSFELSIPSYEQYF. The DNA of the CDR3 is TGTGCCAGTAGTTTTGAACTTAGCATACCCTCCTACGAGCAGTACTTC.

The J gene is TRBJ1-5, the V gene TRBV6-5; the D gene is possibly TRBD1 (6 bases). V lost 6 bases, J lost 2 bases, and 14 bases lay in between. CDR1 is MNHEY and CDR2 is SVGAGI in the germline V gene. CDR3 length equals 15 residues. CDR3 nucleotide sequence: TGTGCCAGCAGATTTAACAGGGAGGGCAATCAGCCCCAGCATTTT. It translates to CASRFNREGNQPQHF.

The V gene is TRBV10-3, the J gene TRBJ1-5; D is unclear. This CDR3 is 12 amino acids long. Trimming cost V 6 bases and J 3 bases, with 6 bases left between them. Germline CDR1 is ENHRY and CDR2 is SYGVKD. Here the CDR3 reads CAISEPNQPQHF. The CDR3 region has the DNA TGTGCCATCAGCGAACCCAATCAGCCCCAGCATTTT.

The chain joins TRBV11-2 to TRBJ2-7; 10 bases agree with TRBD2. The length of the CDR3 is 18 residues. Germline assignment: CDR1 SGHAT and CDR2 FQNNGV. The V gene end was trimmed by 5 bases and the J gene end by 3 bases; junction bases not matched to a gene: 16. The CDR3 spells CASSPQGLAITKFYEQYF. The CDR3 DNA sequence: TGTGCCAGCAGCCCACAGGGACTAGCGATAACTAAGTTCTACGAGCAGTACTTC. The complete variable domain, with remaining parts taken from reference TRBV11-2 and TRBJ2-7, reads EAGVAQSPRYKIIEKRQSVAFWCNPISGHATLYWYQQILGQGPKLLIQFQNNGVVDDSQLPKDRFSAERLKGVDSTLKIQPAKLEDSAVYLCASSPQGLAITKFYEQYFGPGTRLTVT.